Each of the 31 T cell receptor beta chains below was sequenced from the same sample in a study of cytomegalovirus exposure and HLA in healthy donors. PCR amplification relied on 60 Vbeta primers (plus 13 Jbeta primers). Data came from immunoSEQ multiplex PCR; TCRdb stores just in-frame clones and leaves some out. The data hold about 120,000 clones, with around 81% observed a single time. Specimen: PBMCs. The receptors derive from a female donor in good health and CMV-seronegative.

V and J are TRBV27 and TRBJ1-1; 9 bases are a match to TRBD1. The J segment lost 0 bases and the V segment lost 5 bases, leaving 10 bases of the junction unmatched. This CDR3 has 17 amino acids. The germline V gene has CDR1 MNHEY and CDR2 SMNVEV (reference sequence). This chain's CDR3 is CASSPLGQGGVNTEAFF. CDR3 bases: TGTGCCAGCAGTCCCCTGGGACAGGGAGGGGTGAACACTGAAGCTTTCTTT.

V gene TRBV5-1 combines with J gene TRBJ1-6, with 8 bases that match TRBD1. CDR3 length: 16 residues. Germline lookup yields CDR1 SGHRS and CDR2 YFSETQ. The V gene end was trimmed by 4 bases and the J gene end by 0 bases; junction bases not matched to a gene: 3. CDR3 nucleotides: TGCGCCAGCAGCCCCGGACAGGGCTCCTATAATTCACCCCTCCACTTT. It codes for CASSPGQGSYNSPLHF.

This CDR3 reads CASSPQSTGNYGYTF. CDR3 DNA sequence: TGTGCCAGCTCACCCCAATCGACGGGAAACTATGGCTACACCTTC. The chain joins TRBV18 to TRBJ1-2; the D is unclear. The ends were cut back, 3 bases at V and 2 bases at J, with 13 bases in the middle. Germline V gene sequence: CDR1 KGHSH, CDR2 LQKENI. The CDR3 extends over 15 amino acids. Drawing the rest from reference TRBV18 and TRBJ1-2, the complete variable domain is NAGVMQNPRHLVRRRGQEARLRCSPMKGHSHVYWYRQLPEEGLKFMVYLQKENIIDESGMPKERFSAEFPKEGPSILRIQQVVRGDSAAYFCASSPQSTGNYGYTFGSGTRLTVV.

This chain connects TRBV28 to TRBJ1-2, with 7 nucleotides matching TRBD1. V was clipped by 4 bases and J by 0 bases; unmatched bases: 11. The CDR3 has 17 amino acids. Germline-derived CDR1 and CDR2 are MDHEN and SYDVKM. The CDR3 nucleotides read TGTGCCAGCAGTTCTGTCCTGACAGGGAAAGCTAACTATGGCTACACCTTC. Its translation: CASSSVLTGKANYGYTF.

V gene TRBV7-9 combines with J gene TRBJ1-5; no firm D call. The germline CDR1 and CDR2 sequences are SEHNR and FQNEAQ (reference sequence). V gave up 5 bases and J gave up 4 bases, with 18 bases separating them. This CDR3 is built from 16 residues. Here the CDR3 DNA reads TGTGCCAGCAGCCTAACGGGAGGGCCTCGGAATCAGCCCCAGCATTTT. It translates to CASSLTGGPRNQPQHF. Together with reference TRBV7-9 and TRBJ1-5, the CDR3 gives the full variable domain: DTGVSQNPRHKITKRGQNVTFRCDPISEHNRLYWYRQTLGQGPEFLTYFQNEAQLEKSRLLSDRFSAERPKGSFSTLEIQRTEQGDSAMYLCASSLTGGPRNQPQHFGDGTRLSIL.

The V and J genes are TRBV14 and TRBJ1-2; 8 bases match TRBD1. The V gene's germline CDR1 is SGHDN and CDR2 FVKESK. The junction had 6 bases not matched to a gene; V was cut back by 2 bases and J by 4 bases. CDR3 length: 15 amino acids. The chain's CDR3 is CASSQTAGQAYGYTF. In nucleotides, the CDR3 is TGTGCCAGCAGCCAAACCGCGGGACAGGCCTATGGCTACACCTTC.

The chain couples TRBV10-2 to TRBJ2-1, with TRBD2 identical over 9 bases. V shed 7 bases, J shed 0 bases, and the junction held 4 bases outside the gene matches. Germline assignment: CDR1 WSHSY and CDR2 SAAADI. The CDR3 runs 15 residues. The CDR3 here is CASKTSGPSYNEQFF. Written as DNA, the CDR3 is TGCGCCAGCAAAACTAGCGGGCCCTCCTACAATGAGCAGTTCTTC.

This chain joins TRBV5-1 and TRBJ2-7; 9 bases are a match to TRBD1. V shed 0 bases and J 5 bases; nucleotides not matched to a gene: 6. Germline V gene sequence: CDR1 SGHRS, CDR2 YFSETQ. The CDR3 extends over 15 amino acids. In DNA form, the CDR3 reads TGCGCCAGCAGCTTGGCAGGACAGGGGAACCACGAGCAGTACTTC. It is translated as CASSLAGQGNHEQYF.

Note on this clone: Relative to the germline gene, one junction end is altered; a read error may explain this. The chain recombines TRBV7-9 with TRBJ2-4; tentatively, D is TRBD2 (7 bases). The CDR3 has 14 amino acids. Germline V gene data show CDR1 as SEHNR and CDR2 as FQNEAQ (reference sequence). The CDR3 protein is CSSSFGGLANIQYF. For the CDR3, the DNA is TGTTCCAGCAGCTTCGGGGGGCTCGCAAACATTCAGTACTTC. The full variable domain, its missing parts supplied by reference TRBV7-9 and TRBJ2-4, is DTGVSQNPRHKITKRGQNVTFRCDPISEHNRLYWYRQTLGQGPEFLTYFQNEAQLEKSRLLSDRFSAERPKGSFSTLEIQRTEQGDSAMYLCSSSFGGLANIQYFGAGTRLSVL.

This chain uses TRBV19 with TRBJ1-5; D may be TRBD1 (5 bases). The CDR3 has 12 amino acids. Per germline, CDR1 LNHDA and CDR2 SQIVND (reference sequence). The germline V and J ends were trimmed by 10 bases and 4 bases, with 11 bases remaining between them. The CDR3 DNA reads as TGTGCCACCACAGGCGGTAATCAGCCCCAGCATTTT. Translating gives CATTGGNQPQHF.

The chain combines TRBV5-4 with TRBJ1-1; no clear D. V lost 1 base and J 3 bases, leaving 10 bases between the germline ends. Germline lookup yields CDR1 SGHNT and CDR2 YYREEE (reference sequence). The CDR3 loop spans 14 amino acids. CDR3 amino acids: CASSLTSGYTEAFF. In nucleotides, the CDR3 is TGTGCCAGCAGCTTGACGTCCGGGTACACTGAAGCTTTCTTT. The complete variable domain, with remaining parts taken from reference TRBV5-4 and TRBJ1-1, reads ETGVTQSPTHLIKTRGQQVTLRCSSQSGHNTVSWYQQALGQGPQFIFQYYREEENGRGNFPPRFSGLQFPNYSSELNVNALELDDSALYLCASSLTSGYTEAFFGQGTRLTVV.

The CDR3 DNA reads TGTGCCAGCAGTCTGGGCGATACGCAGTATTTT. Encoded protein: CASSLGDTQYF. The chain has TRBV6-6 and TRBJ2-3; D is undetermined. Deletions cut 5 bases from V and 6 bases from J, with 6 bases between. In germline, CDR1 is MNHNY, CDR2 SVGAGI (reference sequence). The CDR3 covers 11 residues.

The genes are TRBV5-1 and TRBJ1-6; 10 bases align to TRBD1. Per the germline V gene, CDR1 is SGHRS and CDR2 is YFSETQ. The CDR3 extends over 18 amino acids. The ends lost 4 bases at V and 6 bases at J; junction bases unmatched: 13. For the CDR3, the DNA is TGCGCCAGCAGCGCGCGTTGGCAGGACAGGGGGAGTAATTCACCCCTCCACTTT. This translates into CASSARWQDRGSNSPLHF.

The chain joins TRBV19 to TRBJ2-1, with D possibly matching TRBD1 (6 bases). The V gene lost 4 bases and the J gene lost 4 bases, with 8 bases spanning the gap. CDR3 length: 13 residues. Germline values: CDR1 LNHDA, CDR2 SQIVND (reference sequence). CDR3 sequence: CASSTQGYNEQFF. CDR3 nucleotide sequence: TGTGCCAGTAGTACTCAGGGGTACAATGAGCAGTTCTTC.

The CDR3 region has the DNA TGTGCCAGCTCATCCGGGAACACTGAAGCTTTCTTT. Encoded protein: CASSSGNTEAFF. This sequence joins TRBV18 and TRBJ1-1; D call uncertain. Between the trimmed V and J ends, which lost 5 bases and 1 base, there was a span of 5 bases. CDR1 KGHSH and CDR2 LQKENI come from the germline V gene. This CDR3 comprises 12 residues.

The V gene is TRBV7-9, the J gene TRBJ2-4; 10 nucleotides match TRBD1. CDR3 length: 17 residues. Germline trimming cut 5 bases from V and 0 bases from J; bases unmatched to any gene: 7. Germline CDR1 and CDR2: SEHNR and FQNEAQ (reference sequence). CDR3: CASSPRDRGLAKNIQYF. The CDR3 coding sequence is TGTGCCAGCAGCCCCCGGGACAGGGGATTAGCCAAAAACATTCAGTACTTC.

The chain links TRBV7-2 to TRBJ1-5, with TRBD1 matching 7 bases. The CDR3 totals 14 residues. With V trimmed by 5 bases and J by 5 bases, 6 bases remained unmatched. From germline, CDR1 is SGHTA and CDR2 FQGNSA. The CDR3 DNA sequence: TGTGCCAGCAGCCCACGAGGGGGCGATCAGCCCCAGCATTTT. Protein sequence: CASSPRGGDQPQHF.

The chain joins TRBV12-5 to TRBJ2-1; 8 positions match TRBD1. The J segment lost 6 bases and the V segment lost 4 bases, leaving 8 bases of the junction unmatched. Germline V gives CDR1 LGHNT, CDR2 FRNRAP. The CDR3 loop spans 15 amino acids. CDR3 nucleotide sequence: TGTGCTAGTGGTTACGGGACAGGACAGACCAATGAGCAGTTCTTC. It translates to CASGYGTGQTNEQFF.

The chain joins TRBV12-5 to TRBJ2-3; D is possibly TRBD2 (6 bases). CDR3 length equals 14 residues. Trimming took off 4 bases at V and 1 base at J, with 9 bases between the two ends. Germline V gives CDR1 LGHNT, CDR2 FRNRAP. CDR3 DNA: TGTGCTAGTGGTTCCTCGGGGGGCACAGATACGCAGTATTTT. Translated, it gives CASGSSGGTDTQYF.

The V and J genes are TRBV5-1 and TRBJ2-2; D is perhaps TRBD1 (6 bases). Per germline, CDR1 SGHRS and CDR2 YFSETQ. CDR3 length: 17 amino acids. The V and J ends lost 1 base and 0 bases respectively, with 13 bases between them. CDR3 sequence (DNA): TGCGCCAGCAGCTTGCGGCCACAGGGATCGAACACCGGGGAGCTGTTTTTT. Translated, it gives CASSLRPQGSNTGELFF.

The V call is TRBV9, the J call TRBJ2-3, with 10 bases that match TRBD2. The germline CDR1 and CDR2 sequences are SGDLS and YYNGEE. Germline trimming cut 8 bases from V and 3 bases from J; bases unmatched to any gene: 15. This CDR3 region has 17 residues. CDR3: CARNSGGRLILTDTQYF. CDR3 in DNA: TGTGCCAGGAATAGCGGGGGGCGACTGATACTGACAGATACGCAGTATTTT.

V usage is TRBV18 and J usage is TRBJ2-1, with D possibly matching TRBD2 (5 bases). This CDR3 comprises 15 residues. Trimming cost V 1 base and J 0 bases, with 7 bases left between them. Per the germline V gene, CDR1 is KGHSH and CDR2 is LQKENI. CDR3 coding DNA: TGTGCCAGCTCACCACTAGCGAGCTCCTACAATGAGCAGTTCTTC. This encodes CASSPLASSYNEQFF.

DNA of the CDR3: TGTGCCAGCAGCCGGGAGGCCAGGGGGCAAAACACCATATATTTT. This sequence encodes CASSREARGQNTIYF. The V gene is TRBV6-5, the J gene TRBJ1-3; 8 positions match TRBD1. The CDR3 has 15 amino acids. J was trimmed by 6 bases and V by 6 bases; bases with no gene match: 10. Germline CDR1 is MNHEY and CDR2 is SVGAGI.

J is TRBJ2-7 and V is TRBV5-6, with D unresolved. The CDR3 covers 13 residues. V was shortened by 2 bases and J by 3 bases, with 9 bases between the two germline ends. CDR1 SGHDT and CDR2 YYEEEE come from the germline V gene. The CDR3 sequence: CASSLARFYEQYF. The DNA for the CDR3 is TGTGCCAGCAGCTTAGCCAGGTTCTACGAGCAGTACTTC.

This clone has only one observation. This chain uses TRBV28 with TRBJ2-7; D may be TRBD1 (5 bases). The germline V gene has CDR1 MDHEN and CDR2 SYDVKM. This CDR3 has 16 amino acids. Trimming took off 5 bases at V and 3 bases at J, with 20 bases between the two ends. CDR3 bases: TGTGCCAGCAGTACACACTCAGGGCCTTCTCGCTACGAGCAGTACTTC. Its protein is CASSTHSGPSRYEQYF. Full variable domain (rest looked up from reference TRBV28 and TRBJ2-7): DVKVTQSSRYLVKRTGEKVFLECVQDMDHENMFWYRQDPGLGLRLIYFSYDVKMKEKGDIPEGYSVSREKKERFSLILESASTNQTSMYLCASSTHSGPSRYEQYFGPGTRLTVT.

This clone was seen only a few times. The CDR3 region has the DNA TGTGCCAGTAGTATGCGCGGTCAGCCCCAGCATTTT. Its protein product is CASSMRGQPQHF. The rearrangement uses TRBV19 and TRBJ1-5, with D unclear. The CDR3 covers 12 residues. CDR1 LNHDA and CDR2 SQIVND come from the germline V gene (reference sequence). Between the trimmed V and J ends, which lost 3 bases and 6 bases, there was a span of 6 bases.

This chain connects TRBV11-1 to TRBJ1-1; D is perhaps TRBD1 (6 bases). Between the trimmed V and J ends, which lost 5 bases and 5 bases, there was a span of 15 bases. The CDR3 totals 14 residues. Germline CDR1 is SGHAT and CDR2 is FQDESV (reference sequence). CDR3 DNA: TGTGCCAGCAGCCTACAGGGAGGGCGGACTGAAGCTTTCTTT. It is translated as CASSLQGGRTEAFF. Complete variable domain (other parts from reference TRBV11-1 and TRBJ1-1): EAEVAQSPRYKITEKSQAVAFWCDPISGHATLYWYRQILGQGPELLVQFQDESVVDDSQLPKDRFSAERLKGVDSTLKIQPAELGDSAMYLCASSLQGGRTEAFFGQGTRLTVV.

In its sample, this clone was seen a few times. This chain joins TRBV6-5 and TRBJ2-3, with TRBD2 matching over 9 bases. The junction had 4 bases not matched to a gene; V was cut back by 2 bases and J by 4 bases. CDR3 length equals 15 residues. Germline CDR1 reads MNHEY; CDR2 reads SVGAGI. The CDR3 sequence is CASSYGGRAPDTQYF. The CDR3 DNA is TGTGCCAGCAGTTACGGCGGGAGGGCCCCAGATACGCAGTATTTT.

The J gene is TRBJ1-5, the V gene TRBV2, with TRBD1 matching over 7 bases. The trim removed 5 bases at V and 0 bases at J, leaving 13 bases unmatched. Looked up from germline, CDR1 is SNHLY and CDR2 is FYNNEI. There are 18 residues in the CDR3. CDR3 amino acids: CASSRGGGQIHSNQPQHF. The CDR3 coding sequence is TGTGCCAGCAGTCGAGGTGGGGGACAGATTCATAGCAATCAGCCCCAGCATTTT.

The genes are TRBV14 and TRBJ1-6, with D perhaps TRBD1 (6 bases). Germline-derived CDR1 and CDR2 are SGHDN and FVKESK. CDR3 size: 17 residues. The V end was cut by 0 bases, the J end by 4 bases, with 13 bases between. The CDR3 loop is CASSQDGGRGYNSPLHF. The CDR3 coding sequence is TGTGCCAGCAGCCAAGATGGGGGCCGAGGATATAATTCACCCCTCCACTTT.

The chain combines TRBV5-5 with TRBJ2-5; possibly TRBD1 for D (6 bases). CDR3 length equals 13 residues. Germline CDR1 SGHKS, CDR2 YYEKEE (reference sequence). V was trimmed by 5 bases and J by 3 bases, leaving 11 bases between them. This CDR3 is CASRPDRKETQYF. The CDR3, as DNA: TGTGCCAGCAGGCCGGACAGAAAAGAGACCCAGTACTTC.